These 30 T cell receptor beta chains share one sample of origin, sequenced in a study of cytomegalovirus exposure and HLA in healthy donors. The study ran its PCR with 60 Vbeta and 13 Jbeta primers. Assay: immunoSEQ multiplex PCR; the TCRdb copy retains only in-frame clones and omits some. The sample lists around 140,000 clones, about 80% occurring once. The sample was PBMCs. The receptors were sampled from a man aged 30-40 years in good health and CMV-seropositive.

The chain carries TRBV7-2 and TRBJ2-1; 7 nucleotides line up with TRBD2. Germline V gene sequence: CDR1 SGHTA, CDR2 FQGNSA. This CDR3 comprises 15 residues. J gave up 7 bases and V 4 bases, and 10 bases lay outside the gene matches. CDR3 sequence (DNA): TGTGCCAGCAGCTATAGCCGGGACTACCGAAATGAGCAGTTCTTC. It translates to CASSYSRDYRNEQFF. Using reference TRBV7-2 and TRBJ2-1 for the parts outside the CDR3, the full variable domain is GAGVSQSPSNKVTEKGKDVELRCDPISGHTALYWYRQSLGQGLEFLIYFQGNSAPDKSGLPSDRFSAERTGGSVSTLTIQRTQQEDSAVYLCASSYSRDYRNEQFFGPGTRLTVL.

The chain couples TRBV7-3 to TRBJ2-2; D perhaps matches TRBD1 (6 bases). CDR1 and CDR2 (germline): SGHTA, FQGTGA. Trimming took off 5 bases at V and 6 bases at J, with 13 bases between the two ends. The CDR3 length is 14 residues. The CDR3 sequence: CASSDWGLPGELFF. The CDR3 DNA is TGTGCCAGCAGCGACTGGGGGCTTCCCGGGGAGCTGTTTTTT.

The sample holds a few counts of this clone. This chain uses TRBV18 with TRBJ1-3; D is undetermined. The CDR3 is made up of 15 amino acids. The V gene lost 5 bases and the J gene lost 4 bases, with 15 bases spanning the gap. Germline-derived CDR1 and CDR2 are KGHSH and LQKENI. CDR3 DNA: TGTGCCAGCTCAGACGTCGGAGGACTCGGAAACACCATATATTTT. Translation gives CASSDVGGLGNTIYF.

The J gene is TRBJ2-7, the V gene TRBV28, with TRBD1 identical over 7 bases. The CDR3 has 11 amino acids. CDR1 is MDHEN, CDR2 SYDVKM, per germline. V shed 4 bases and J 6 bases; nucleotides not matched to a gene: 0. The CDR3: CASSWDSEQYF. The DNA of the CDR3 is TGTGCCAGCAGTTGGGACAGCGAGCAGTACTTC.

The rearrangement uses TRBV5-6 and TRBJ2-1, with 10 bases identical to TRBD2. Germline V lookup: CDR1 SGHDT, CDR2 YYEEEE. Trimming took 3 bases from V and 10 from J; bases not matched to a gene: 4. CDR3 length equals 13 residues. CDR3: CASSSTSGLEQFF. CDR3 DNA: TGTGCCAGCAGCTCGACTAGCGGGTTAGAGCAGTTCTTC.

This clone was counted once. The rearrangement links TRBV19 to TRBJ2-7; 11 bases match TRBD1. The trim removed 2 bases at V and 2 bases at J, leaving 2 bases unmatched. CDR1 is LNHDA and CDR2 is SQIVND in the germline V gene (reference sequence). The CDR3 length is 15 residues. CDR3 sequence reads: CASSISGQGAYEQYF. CDR3 nucleotide sequence: TGTGCCAGTAGTATATCGGGACAGGGGGCCTACGAGCAGTACTTC.

This chain links TRBV28 with TRBJ2-7; a possible D gene is TRBD1 (6 bases). The germline gives CDR1 MDHEN, CDR2 SYDVKM. This CDR3 contains 13 residues. The ends were cut back, 8 bases at V and 5 bases at J, with 16 bases in the middle. CDR3 sequence reads: CASWGQGVHEQYF. Here the CDR3 DNA reads TGTGCCAGCTGGGGGCAGGGTGTCCACGAGCAGTACTTC.

The rearrangement links TRBV28 to TRBJ1-3; possibly TRBD1 for D (6 bases). The CDR3 runs 16 residues. Germline V CDR1 and CDR2: MDHEN, SYDVKM. Deletions cut 0 bases from V and 0 bases from J, with 9 bases between. The CDR3 DNA is TGTGCCAGCAGTTTATGGGCAGGGGACTCTGGAAACACCATATATTTT. Residues: CASSLWAGDSGNTIYF.

The chain recombines TRBV5-1 with TRBJ2-5; 8 nucleotides match TRBD1. The J call is in doubt because the DNA end fits TRBJ2-7 better. The CDR3 length is 14 residues. Germline CDR1 SGHRS, CDR2 YFSETQ. CDR3 in amino acids: CASSTLTGESEQYF. The CDR3 bases are TGCGCCAGCAGCACCCTGACAGGGGAGAGCGAGCAGTACTTC.

The rearrangement links TRBV9 to TRBJ2-3; tentative D call: TRBD2 (5 bases). The CDR3 runs to 15 residues. Trimming shortened V by 0 bases and J by 0 bases, and 8 bases separated the two germline ends. Germline V gene sequence: CDR1 SGDLS, CDR2 YYNGEE. For the CDR3, the DNA is TGTGCCAGCAGCGTAGGGGCGGGCAGCACAGATACGCAGTATTTT. Translated: CASSVGAGSTDTQYF.

As for this clone: Different DNA sequences within this sample yield the same CDR3. The chain uses TRBV2 and TRBJ1-1; D is undetermined. The V gene lost 5 bases and the J gene lost 1 base, with 14 bases spanning the gap. Germline V CDR1 and CDR2: SNHLY, FYNNEI. The CDR3 totals 15 residues. The CDR3 region has the DNA TGTGCCAGCAGTTCCGCAGAGGTAGGGAACACTGAAGCTTTCTTT. Amino acid sequence: CASSSAEVGNTEAFF.

The gene calls are TRBV9 and TRBJ2-3; D ambiguous. The CDR3 totals 13 residues. Germline lookup yields CDR1 SGDLS and CDR2 YYNGEE. The V gene lost 7 bases and the J gene lost 2 bases, with 11 bases spanning the gap. In DNA, the CDR3 is TGTGCCAGCTCACCTTCAGTCACAGATACGCAGTATTTT. It codes for CASSPSVTDTQYF. Based on the CDR3 plus reference TRBV9 and TRBJ2-3, the full variable domain is DSGVTQTPKHLITATGQRVTLRCSPRSGDLSVYWYQQSLDQGLQFLIQYYNGEERAKGNILERFSAQQFPDLHSELNLSSLELGDSALYFCASSPSVTDTQYFGPGTRLTVL.

This sequence joins TRBV5-1 and TRBJ2-7; 9 nucleotides agree with TRBD2. This CDR3 is built from 16 residues. Germline CDR1 SGHRS, CDR2 YFSETQ. After removal of 0 bases from V and 0 bases from J, the junction contained 4 bases not matched to a gene. The CDR3 loop is CASSLGAGGSSYEQYF. The CDR3 DNA sequence: TGCGCCAGCAGCTTGGGTGCGGGGGGGAGCTCCTACGAGCAGTACTTC. The variable domain in full, completed from reference TRBV5-1 and TRBJ2-7, reads KAGVTQTPRYLIKTRGQQVTLSCSPISGHRSVSWYQQTPGQGLQFLFEYFSETQRNKGNFPGRFSGRQFSNSRSEMNVSTLELGDSALYLCASSLGAGGSSYEQYFGPGTRLTVT.

The V gene is TRBV7-9, the J gene TRBJ2-5; 8 bases line up with TRBD1. V gave up 5 bases and J gave up 2 bases; unmatched junction bases: 4. This CDR3 comprises 14 residues. CDR1 and CDR2 from the germline V gene are SEHNR and FQNEAQ (reference sequence). CDR3 sequence: CASSHRDRQETQYF. CDR3 nucleotides: TGTGCCAGCAGCCACCGGGACAGGCAAGAGACCCAGTACTTC.

The V call is TRBV14, the J call TRBJ2-4, with 9 bases fitting TRBD2. The CDR3 sequence is 17 residues long. Trimming at V came to 0 bases and at J to 7 bases, leaving 10 bases not matched to a gene. Germline CDR1 is SGHDN and CDR2 is FVKESK. The CDR3 loop is CASSQDSSGGRRNIQYF. CDR3 coding DNA: TGTGCCAGCAGCCAAGATTCCAGCGGGGGGAGGCGGAACATTCAGTACTTC.

This sequence joins TRBV18 and TRBJ2-7; 7 nucleotides line up with TRBD1. In germline, CDR1 is KGHSH, CDR2 LQKENI. The length of the CDR3 is 15 residues. The trim removed 1 base at V and 2 bases at J, leaving 5 bases unmatched. The CDR3 protein is CASSPRQGDTYEQYF. The DNA for the CDR3 is TGTGCCAGCTCACCACGGCAGGGGGACACCTACGAGCAGTACTTC. The full variable domain, completed using reference TRBV18 and TRBJ2-7, is NAGVMQNPRHLVRRRGQEARLRCSPMKGHSHVYWYRQLPEEGLKFMVYLQKENIIDESGMPKERFSAEFPKEGPSILRIQQVVRGDSAAYFCASSPRQGDTYEQYFGPGTRLTVT.

V and J are TRBV6-1 and TRBJ2-7; 7 bases map to TRBD2. CDR3 length equals 15 residues. Germline values: CDR1 MNHNS, CDR2 SASEGT. V gave up 8 bases and J gave up 0 bases; unmatched junction bases: 10. CDR3 protein: CASGAGGYLSYEQYF. CDR3 in DNA: TGTGCCAGCGGAGCCGGGGGGTACCTCTCCTACGAGCAGTACTTC.

The V call is TRBV5-6, the J call TRBJ2-1, with 8 bases aligning to TRBD2. Germline V CDR1 and CDR2: SGHDT, YYEEEE. The CDR3 runs to 16 residues. With 1 base clipped from V and 4 bases from J, the junction kept 7 bases outside the gene matches. The CDR3 sequence: CASSLLWASGYNEQFF. The CDR3 DNA follows: TGTGCCAGCAGCTTGCTGTGGGCTAGCGGGTACAATGAGCAGTTCTTC.

This clone was seen a few times. The V call is TRBV2, the J call TRBJ2-3; 9 bases line up with TRBD1. CDR3 length: 15 amino acids. Germline CDR1 reads SNHLY; CDR2 reads FYNNEI. In nucleotides, the CDR3 is TGTGCAGGGGGGAAGGACAGGGGACGCACAGATACGCAGTATTTT. Amino acids: CAGGKDRGRTDTQYF. Supplemented by reference TRBV2 and TRBJ2-3, the full variable domain reads EPEVTQTPSHQVTQMGQEVILRCVPISNHLYFYWYRQILGQKVEFLVSFYNNEISEKSEIFDDQFSVERPDGSNFTLKIRSTKLEDSAMYFCAGGKDRGRTDTQYFGPGTRLTVL.

The chain joins TRBV2 to TRBJ2-5, with D tentatively TRBD1 (6 bases). Germline assignment: CDR1 SNHLY and CDR2 FYNNEI. Trimming shortened V by 8 bases and J by 5 bases, and 18 bases separated the two germline ends. This CDR3 spans 14 amino acids. The CDR3 is CASSTGTIGETQYF. CDR3 bases: TGTGCCAGCTCGACAGGCACCATAGGGGAGACCCAGTACTTC.

The CDR3, as DNA: TGTGCCAGCAGTACCTTTCCGTTACTAGCGGGGCTGGACGAGCAGTACTTC. Translated, it gives CASSTFPLLAGLDEQYF. This chain connects TRBV28 to TRBJ2-7, with 10 bases lining up with TRBD2. The CDR3 covers 17 residues. The germline V gene has CDR1 MDHEN and CDR2 SYDVKM. V gave up 5 bases and J gave up 5 bases; unmatched junction bases: 15.

This clone was observed a few times. The genes are TRBV28 and TRBJ1-5; D gene unclear. Germline CDR1 and CDR2: MDHEN and SYDVKM. Trimming took off 7 bases at V and 1 base at J, with 14 bases between the two ends. The CDR3 contains 15 residues. CDR3 nucleotide sequence: TGTGCCAGCACCGGACTCCCACGCAGCAATCAGCCCCAGCATTTT. Residues: CASTGLPRSNQPQHF.

The chain is built from TRBV19 and TRBJ2-1, with TRBD2 matching 12 bases. Germline V gives CDR1 LNHDA, CDR2 SQIVND (reference sequence). V lost 1 base and J lost 0; bases outside the gene matches: 4. The CDR3 has 18 amino acids. CDR3 nucleotide sequence: TGTGCCAGTAGTATAGGTCTAGCGGGAGGGAGCTCCTACAATGAGCAGTTCTTC. This translates into CASSIGLAGGSSYNEQFF.

This clone is a singleton in its sample. The rearrangement links TRBV10-2 to TRBJ2-5, with TRBD2 matching 10 bases. The J call may not be correct, given that the DNA end is closer to TRBJ2-7. The CDR3 contains 14 residues. Germline CDR1 and CDR2: WSHSY and SAAADI. The CDR3 DNA follows: TGCGCCAGCAGTGAAACTAGCGGGGCTTACGAGCAGTACTTC. Encoded protein: CASSETSGAYEQYF.

The V call is TRBV5-1, the J call TRBJ2-1; D perhaps matches TRBD1 (6 bases). CDR1 and CDR2 (germline): SGHRS, YFSETQ. V was clipped by 4 bases and J by 4 bases, with 12 bases between them. The CDR3 is 14 residues long. The CDR3 DNA reads TGCGCCAGCAGCCCAGGACAGCATTACAATGAGCAGTTCTTC. Amino acids: CASSPGQHYNEQFF.

The chain joins TRBV7-9 to TRBJ2-7; TRBD1 matches at 7 bases. Germline V gene lookup returns CDR1 SEHNR and CDR2 FQNEAQ (reference sequence). The J segment lost 2 bases and the V segment lost 3 bases, leaving 10 bases of the junction unmatched. The CDR3 contains 16 residues. CDR3 loop: CASSFPPGTEAYEQYF. The CDR3 coding sequence is TGTGCCAGCAGCTTCCCCCCTGGGACAGAGGCCTACGAGCAGTACTTC.

The chain joins TRBV19 to TRBJ1-2, with D possibly matching TRBD1 (5 bases). Germline V gives CDR1 LNHDA, CDR2 SQIVND (reference sequence). Trimming took 10 bases from V and 7 from J, leaving 34 bases between them. The CDR3 contains 18 residues. The chain's CDR3 is CATISPQAGPHTGGGYTF. DNA of the CDR3: TGTGCCACTATATCCCCCCAGGCAGGGCCTCATACAGGCGGTGGCTACACCTTC.

The chain carries TRBV19 and TRBJ2-2, with D possibly TRBD1 on 7 matching bases. The CDR3 has 17 residues. The germline V and J ends were trimmed by 4 bases and 2 bases, with 17 bases remaining between them. The germline CDR1 and CDR2 sequences are LNHDA and SQIVND (reference sequence). The CDR3 spells CASSRAGTAENTGELFF. CDR3 coding DNA: TGTGCCAGTAGTAGGGCGGGGACAGCCGAAAACACCGGGGAGCTGTTTTTT.

The V and J genes are TRBV4-2 and TRBJ2-3, with a weak D call TRBD2 (5 bases). The CDR3 has 14 amino acids. V was shortened by 4 bases and J by 3 bases, with 11 bases between the two germline ends. CDR1 is LGHNA, CDR2 YNFKEQ, per germline. The chain's CDR3 is CASSPLGWTDTQYF. The CDR3 DNA sequence: TGTGCCAGCAGCCCACTAGGGTGGACAGATACGCAGTATTTT.

The rearrangement links TRBV7-9 to TRBJ2-4; D is uncertain. Trimming pared 5 bases from V and 6 bases from J, leaving 11 bases between. Germline V lookup: CDR1 SEHNR, CDR2 FQNEAQ (reference sequence). The CDR3 is made up of 13 amino acids. CDR3 DNA: TGTGCCAGCAGCGAATTGGGCATAAACATTCAGTACTTC. Translation gives CASSELGINIQYF. Variable domain in full (rest from reference TRBV7-9 and TRBJ2-4): DTGVSQNPRHKITKRGQNVTFRCDPISEHNRLYWYRQTLGQGPEFLTYFQNEAQLEKSRLLSDRFSAERPKGSFSTLEIQRTEQGDSAMYLCASSELGINIQYFGAGTRLSVL.